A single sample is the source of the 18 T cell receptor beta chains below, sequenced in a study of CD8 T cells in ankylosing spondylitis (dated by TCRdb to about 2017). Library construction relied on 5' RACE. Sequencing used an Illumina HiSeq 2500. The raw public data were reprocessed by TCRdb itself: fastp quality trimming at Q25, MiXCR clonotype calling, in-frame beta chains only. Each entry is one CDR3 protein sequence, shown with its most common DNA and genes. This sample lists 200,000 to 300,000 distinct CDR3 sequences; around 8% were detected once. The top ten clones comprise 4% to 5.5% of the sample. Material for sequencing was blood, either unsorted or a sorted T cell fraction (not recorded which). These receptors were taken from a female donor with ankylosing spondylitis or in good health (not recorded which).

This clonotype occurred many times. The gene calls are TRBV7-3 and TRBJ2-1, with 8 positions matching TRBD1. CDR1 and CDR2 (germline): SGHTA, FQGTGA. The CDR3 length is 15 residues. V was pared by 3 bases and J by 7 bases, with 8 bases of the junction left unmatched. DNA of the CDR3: TGTGCCAGCAGCTTGGTCCCAGGGGGCAGAAATGAGCAGTTCTTC. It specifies CASSLVPGGRNEQFF.

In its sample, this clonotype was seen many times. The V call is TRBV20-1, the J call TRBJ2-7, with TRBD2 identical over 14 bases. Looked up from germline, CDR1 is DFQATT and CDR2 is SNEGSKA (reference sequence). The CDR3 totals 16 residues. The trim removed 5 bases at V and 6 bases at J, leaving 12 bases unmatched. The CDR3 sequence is CSAPGTSGRRGGEQYF. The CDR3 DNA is TGCAGTGCTCCCGGGACTAGCGGGAGAAGGGGGGGCGAGCAGTACTTC.

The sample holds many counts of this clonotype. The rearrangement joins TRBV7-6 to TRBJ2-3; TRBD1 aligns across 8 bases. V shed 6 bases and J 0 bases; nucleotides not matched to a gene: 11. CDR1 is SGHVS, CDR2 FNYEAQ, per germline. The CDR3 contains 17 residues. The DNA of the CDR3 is TGTGCCAGCAGGGGGGACAGGAAGAAGTCTAGCACAGATACGCAGTATTTT. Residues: CASRGDRKKSSTDTQYF.

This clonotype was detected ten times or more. The CDR3 region is CASSDGSEFF. DNA of the CDR3: TGTGCCAGCAGTGATGGTTCCGAGTTCTTC. The gene calls are TRBV2 and TRBJ2-1; D remains ambiguous. The V end lost 3 bases, the J end lost 14 bases, and 8 bases lay between the germline ends. Germline V gene data show CDR1 as SNHLY and CDR2 as FYNNEI. There are 10 residues in the CDR3.

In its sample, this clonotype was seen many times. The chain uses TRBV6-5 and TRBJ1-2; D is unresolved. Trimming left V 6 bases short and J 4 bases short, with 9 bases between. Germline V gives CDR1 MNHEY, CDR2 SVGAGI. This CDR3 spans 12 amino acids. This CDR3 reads CASRELSYGYTF. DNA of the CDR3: TGTGCCAGCAGGGAGCTCTCCTATGGCTACACCTTC.

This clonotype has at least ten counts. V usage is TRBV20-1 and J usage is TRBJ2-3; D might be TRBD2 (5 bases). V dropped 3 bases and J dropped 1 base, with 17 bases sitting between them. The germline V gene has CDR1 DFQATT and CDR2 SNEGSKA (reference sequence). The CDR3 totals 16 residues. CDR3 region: CSASPASGLRTDTQYF. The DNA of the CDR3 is TGCAGTGCTAGTCCCGCGAGCGGACTGCGCACAGATACGCAGTATTTT.

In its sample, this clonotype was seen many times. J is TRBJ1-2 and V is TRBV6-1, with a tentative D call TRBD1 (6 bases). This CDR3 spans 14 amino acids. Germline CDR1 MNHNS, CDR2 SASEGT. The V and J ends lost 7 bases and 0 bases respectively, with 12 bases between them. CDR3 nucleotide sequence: TGTGCCAGCAAGGAGGGGGTTACTAACTATGGCTACACCTTC. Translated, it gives CASKEGVTNYGYTF.

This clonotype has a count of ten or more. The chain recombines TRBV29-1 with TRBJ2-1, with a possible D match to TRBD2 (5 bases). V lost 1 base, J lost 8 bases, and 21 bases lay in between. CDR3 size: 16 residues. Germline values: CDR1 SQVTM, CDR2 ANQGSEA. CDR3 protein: CSVEGTGPAVGDEQFF. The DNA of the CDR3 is TGCAGCGTTGAAGGGACTGGGCCAGCGGTTGGGGATGAGCAGTTCTTC.

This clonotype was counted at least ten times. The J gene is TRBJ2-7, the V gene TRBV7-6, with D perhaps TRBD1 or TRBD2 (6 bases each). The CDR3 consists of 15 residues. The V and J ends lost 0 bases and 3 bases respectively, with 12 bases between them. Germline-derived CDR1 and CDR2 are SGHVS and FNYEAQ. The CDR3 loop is CASSLALGGGYEQYF. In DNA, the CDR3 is TGTGCCAGCAGCTTAGCCCTTGGAGGGGGCTACGAGCAGTACTTC.

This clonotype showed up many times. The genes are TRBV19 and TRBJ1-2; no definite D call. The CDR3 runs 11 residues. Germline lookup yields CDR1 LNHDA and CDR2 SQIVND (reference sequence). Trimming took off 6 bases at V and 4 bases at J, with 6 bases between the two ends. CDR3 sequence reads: CASRTAYGYTF. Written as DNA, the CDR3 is TGTGCCAGTAGGACGGCCTATGGCTACACCTTC.

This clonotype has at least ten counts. The CDR3 region has the DNA TGTGCCAGCAGCCTAAATGGCGCCAATGAGCAGTTCTTC. Amino acids: CASSLNGANEQFF. The V call is TRBV6-6, the J call TRBJ2-1; D unclear. V was clipped by 6 bases and J by 6 bases, with 12 bases between them. CDR1 is MNHNY and CDR2 is SVGAGI in the germline V gene (reference sequence). This CDR3 comprises 13 residues.

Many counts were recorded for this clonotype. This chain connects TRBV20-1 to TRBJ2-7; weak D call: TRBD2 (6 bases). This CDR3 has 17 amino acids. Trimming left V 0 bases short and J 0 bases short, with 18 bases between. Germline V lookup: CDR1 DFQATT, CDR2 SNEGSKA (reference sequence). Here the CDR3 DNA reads TGCAGTGCTAGAGATAGGAAGGCTAGCGCAACCTCCTACGAGCAGTACTTC. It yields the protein CSARDRKASATSYEQYF.

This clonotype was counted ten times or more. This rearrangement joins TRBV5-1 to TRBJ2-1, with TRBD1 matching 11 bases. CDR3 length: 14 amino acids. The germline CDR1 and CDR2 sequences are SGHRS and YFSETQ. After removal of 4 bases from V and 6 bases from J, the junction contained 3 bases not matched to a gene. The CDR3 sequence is CASSPGQGVNEQFF. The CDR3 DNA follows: TGCGCCAGCAGCCCGGGACAGGGGGTCAATGAGCAGTTCTTC. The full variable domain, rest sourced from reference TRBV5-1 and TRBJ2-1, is KAGVTQTPRYLIKTRGQQVTLSCSPISGHRSVSWYQQTPGQGLQFLFEYFSETQRNKGNFPGRFSGRQFSNSRSEMNVSTLELGDSALYLCASSPGQGVNEQFFGPGTRLTVL.

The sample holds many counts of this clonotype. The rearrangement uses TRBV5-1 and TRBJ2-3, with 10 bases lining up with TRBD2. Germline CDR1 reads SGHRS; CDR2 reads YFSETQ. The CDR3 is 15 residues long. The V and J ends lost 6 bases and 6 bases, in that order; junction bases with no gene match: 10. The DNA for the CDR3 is TGCGCCAGCACCCCGGGGCTAGCGGGAGCTGATACGCAGTATTTT. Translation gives CASTPGLAGADTQYF.

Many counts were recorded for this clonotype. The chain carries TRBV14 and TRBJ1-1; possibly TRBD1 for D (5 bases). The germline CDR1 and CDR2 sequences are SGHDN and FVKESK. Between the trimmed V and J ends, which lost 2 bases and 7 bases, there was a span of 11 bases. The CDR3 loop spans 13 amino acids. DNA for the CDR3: TGTGCCAGCAGCCAAAACAGAAGGGGTGAAGCTTTCTTT. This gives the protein CASSQNRRGEAFF.

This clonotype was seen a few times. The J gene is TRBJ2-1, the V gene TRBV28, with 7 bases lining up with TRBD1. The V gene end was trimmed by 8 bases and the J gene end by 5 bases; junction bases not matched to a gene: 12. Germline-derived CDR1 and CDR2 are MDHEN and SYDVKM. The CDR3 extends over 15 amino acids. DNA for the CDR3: TGTGCCAGCCAGGGGGTAATCCCTACAAACAATGAGCAGTTCTTC. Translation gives CASQGVIPTNNEQFF.

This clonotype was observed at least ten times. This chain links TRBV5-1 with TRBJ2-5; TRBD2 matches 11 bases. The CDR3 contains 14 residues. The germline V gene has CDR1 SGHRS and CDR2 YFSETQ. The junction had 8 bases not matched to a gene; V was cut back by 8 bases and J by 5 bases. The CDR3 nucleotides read TGCGCCAGTTCCACTAGCGGGAGCCGGGAGACCCAGTACTTC. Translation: CASSTSGSRETQYF. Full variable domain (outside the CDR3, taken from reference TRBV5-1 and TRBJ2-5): KAGVTQTPRYLIKTRGQQVTLSCSPISGHRSVSWYQQTPGQGLQFLFEYFSETQRNKGNFPGRFSGRQFSNSRSEMNVSTLELGDSALYLCASSTSGSRETQYFGPGTRLLVL.

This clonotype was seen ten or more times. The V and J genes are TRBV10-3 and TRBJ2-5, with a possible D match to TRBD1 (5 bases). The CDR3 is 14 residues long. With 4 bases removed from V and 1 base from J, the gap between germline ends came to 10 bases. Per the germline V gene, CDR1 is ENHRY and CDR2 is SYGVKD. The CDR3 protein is CAISVGQGQETQYF. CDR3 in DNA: TGTGCCATCAGTGTAGGGCAGGGCCAAGAGACCCAGTACTTC.